Listed here is a single T cell receptor beta chain. The antigen is not known. The CDR3 length is 16 residues. CDR1 and CDR2 from the germline V gene are SGHVS and FQNEAQ. The source of the sample is a study of post-analysis software for immune sequencing data. Whole-study results and caveats: Among multiple sclerosis patients, normalized Chao1 diversity was significantly below that of controls. Comparison of patients with controls showed five TRBV segments more frequent in patients, TRBV5-6, TRBV5-1 and TRBV20-1 among them.

Unique-molecular-identifier-tagged TCR beta cDNA libraries were used. TCRdb processed the PCR reads anew with MiXCR; each CDR3 protein has one entry. This sample has some 500,000 distinct CDR3 sequences; around 40% occur once, and the top ten carry roughly an eighth. The sequence came from a girl aged 5 to 17 with multiple sclerosis. V gene TRBV7-8 combines with J gene TRBJ2-7; D remains ambiguous. The last part of the DNA fits TRBJ2-5 better; the J call may be wrong. The sample was blood. In DNA form, the CDR3 reads TGTGCCAGCAGCTTAAAGGATGGCACCCTAAAAGAGACCCAGTACTTC. Translated, it gives CASSLKDGTLKETQYF.